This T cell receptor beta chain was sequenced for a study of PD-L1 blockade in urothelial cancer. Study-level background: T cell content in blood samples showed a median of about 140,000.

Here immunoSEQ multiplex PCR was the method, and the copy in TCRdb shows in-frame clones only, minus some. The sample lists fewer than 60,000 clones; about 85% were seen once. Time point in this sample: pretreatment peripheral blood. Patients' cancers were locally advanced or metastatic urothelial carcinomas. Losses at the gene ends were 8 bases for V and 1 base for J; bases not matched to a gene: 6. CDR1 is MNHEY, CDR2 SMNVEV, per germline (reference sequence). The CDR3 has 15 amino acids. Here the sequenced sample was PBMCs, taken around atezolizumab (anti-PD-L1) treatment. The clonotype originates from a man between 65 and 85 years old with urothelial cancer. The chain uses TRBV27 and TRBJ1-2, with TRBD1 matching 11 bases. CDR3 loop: CASADRGLVNYGYTF. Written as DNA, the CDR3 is TGTGCCAGCGCGGACAGGGGGCTGGTTAACTATGGCTACACCTTC.